A single sample gave rise to the 8 T cell receptor beta chains below, sequenced in a study of blood T cell repertoires in COVID-19. Some clones are missing from TCRdb's copy, which holds only in-frame ones; the method was immunoSEQ multiplex PCR. Among 250,000 to 350,000 clones listed, 90% were seen once. Sample: peripheral blood. These receptors all stem from a woman aged 25 to 39 with COVID-19, enrolled during active disease.

This chain connects TRBV14 to TRBJ2-1, with 14 nucleotides matching TRBD2. The CDR3 covers 17 residues. V lost 4 bases to trimming and J lost 10 bases; unmatched junction nucleotides: 12. CDR1 and CDR2 (germline): SGHDN, FVKESK. As DNA, the CDR3 is TGTGCCAGCAGCCTCTACACCGGGACTAGCGGGGGTCAGGAGCAGTTCTTC. Amino acid sequence: CASSLYTGTSGGQEQFF.

V gene TRBV30 combines with J gene TRBJ1-2; TRBD1 matches at 8 bases. There are 13 residues in the CDR3. With V trimmed by 4 bases and J by 6 bases, 7 bases remained unmatched. Germline values: CDR1 GTSNPN, CDR2 SVGIG (reference sequence). The DNA for the CDR3 is TGTGCCTGGACTAGGACAGGGCGCGATGGCTACACCTTC. Translation: CAWTRTGRDGYTF. The complete variable domain, with remaining parts taken from reference TRBV30 and TRBJ1-2, reads SQTIHQWPATLVQPVGSPLSLECTVEGTSNPNLYWYRQAAGRGLQLLFYSVGIGQISSEVPQNLSASRPQDRQFILSSKKLLLSDSGFYLCAWTRTGRDGYTFGSGTRLTVV.

On this clone: This CDR3 is also generated by other DNA sequences in the sample. The V call is TRBV5-1, the J call TRBJ2-6, with 11 bases fitting TRBD1. Germline V gene lookup returns CDR1 SGHRS and CDR2 YFSETQ. The CDR3 consists of 17 residues. Germline trimming cut 1 base from V and 2 bases from J; bases unmatched to any gene: 2. The CDR3 region has the DNA TGCGCCAGCAGCTTGTGGACAGGGGGCGCTGGGGCCAACGTCCTGACTTTC. It codes for CASSLWTGGAGANVLTF.

Worth noting for this clone: This sample also contains other DNA sequences that code for the same CDR3. V and J are TRBV2 and TRBJ2-7; D perhaps matches TRBD2 (5 bases). The V end lost 6 bases, the J end lost 4 bases, and 7 bases lay between the germline ends. CDR1 is SNHLY and CDR2 is FYNNEI in the germline V gene. The CDR3 extends over 11 amino acids. The CDR3 nucleotides are TGTGCCAGCAGCCCGGGGTACGAGCAGTACTTC. Translating gives CASSPGYEQYF.

This clone was detected only a few times. Other DNA variants within this sample encode the same CDR3. The chain is built from TRBV28 and TRBJ1-6; D gene unclear. V was clipped by 5 bases and J by 6 bases, with 2 bases between them. The germline V gene has CDR1 MDHEN and CDR2 SYDVKM. The CDR3 contains 11 residues. The CDR3 nucleotides are TGTGCCAGCAGTCGTAATTCACCCCTCCACTTT. Protein product: CASSRNSPLHF.

The chain uses TRBV28 and TRBJ2-1, with 9 bases matching TRBD2. CDR1 is MDHEN, CDR2 SYDVKM, per germline. The length of the CDR3 is 13 residues. Losses at the gene ends were 5 bases for V and 10 bases for J; bases not matched to a gene: 6. As DNA, the CDR3 is TGTGCCAGCAGTCTTCGGCTAGCGGGAGAGCAGTTCTTC. Translating gives CASSLRLAGEQFF.

The rearrangement joins TRBV5-5 to TRBJ2-3; D may be TRBD1 (5 bases). This CDR3 region has 16 residues. Between the trimmed V and J ends, which lost 0 bases and 5 bases, there was a span of 16 bases. In germline, CDR1 is SGHKS, CDR2 YYEKEE (reference sequence). CDR3 nucleotides: TGTGCCAGCAGCTTGGAAACCGGGTCCCAGGGAGATACGCAGTATTTT. Translating gives CASSLETGSQGDTQYF.

The chain joins TRBV7-8 to TRBJ1-1; D unresolved. V was clipped by 4 bases and J by 5 bases, with 11 bases between them. Looked up from germline, CDR1 is SGHVS and CDR2 is FQNEAQ. The CDR3 loop spans 13 amino acids. CDR3 in amino acids: CASSSTLWTEAFF. In DNA, the CDR3 is TGTGCCAGCAGCTCTACCCTTTGGACTGAAGCTTTCTTT.